The rows below give T cell receptor beta chains drawn from one sample of a study of identical twins. TCRdb ran MiXCR on the 5' RACE reads and lists one entry per CDR3 protein. The sample shows about 790,000 distinct CDR3 sequences, 18% of them seen only once. These data also featured in a second study, about T cells expressing NK-cell markers.

The sequenced material came from PBMCs. Receptors were obtained from a woman under 30 in good health. The CDR3 runs from the conserved cysteine through the conserved F or W. Fields, in order: CDR3 protein, CDR3 DNA, clone size, D gene, V gene, J gene. A D gene is named only where the DNA matches it firmly. Clone size, where shown, is once, few, many, or a class for clones that have expanded.

CASSYGEQNTGELFF	TGCGCCAGCAGCTATGGGGAACAGAACACCGGGGAGCTGTTTTTT	few	-	TRBV5-1	TRBJ2-2
CASSNRDQPQHF	TGTGCCAGCAGTAACAGGGACCAGCCCCAGCATTTT	-	-	TRBV12-3/TRBV12-4	TRBJ1-5
CASSSHNLGASGYTF	TGTGCCAGCAGTTCACATAATTTGGGGGCGTCCGGCTACACCTTC	-	-	TRBV6-5	TRBJ1-2
CSSRAGGPGNEQFF	TGCAGTTCCCGAGCGGGAGGGCCCGGGAATGAGCAGTTCTTC	many	TRBD2	TRBV20-1	TRBJ2-1
CASSLGGTSGRSYEQYF	TGTGCCAGCAGCTTAGGGGGGACTAGCGGGAGGTCCTACGAGCAGTACTTC	few	TRBD2	TRBV7-9	TRBJ2-7
CASSLEAGYGYTF	TGCGCCAGCAGCTTGGAGGCAGGCTATGGCTACACCTTC	many	-	TRBV5-1	TRBJ1-2
CASSRTGEDGYTF	TGTGCCAGCAGTCGGACAGGGGAGGATGGCTACACCTTC	few	TRBD1	TRBV12-3/TRBV12-4	TRBJ1-2
CASSRTSGGRLDTQYF	TGTGCCAGCAGCCGGACTAGCGGGGGTCGGTTGGATACGCAGTATTTT	few	TRBD2	TRBV5-4	TRBJ2-3
CASSPIGARQETQYF	TGTGCCAGCAGCCCCATTGGGGCCAGACAAGAGACCCAGTACTTC	-	-	TRBV3-1	TRBJ2-5
CASSPPTGTMGTQYF	TGTGCCAGCAGCCCGCCTACGGGGACTATGGGGACCCAGTACTTC	few	TRBD2	TRBV12-3/TRBV12-4	TRBJ2-5
CASSSRYGNTEAFF	TGTGCCAGCAGCAGCCGATACGGGAACACTGAAGCTTTCTTT	few	-	TRBV7-3	TRBJ1-1